These T cell receptor beta chains were read from a single sample in a study of blood T cell repertoires in COVID-19. Assay: immunoSEQ multiplex PCR; the TCRdb copy retains only in-frame clones and omits some. The table lists 200,000 or so clones, roughly 80% of them singletons, with roughly 10% in the top ten. The sequencing input was peripheral blood. These TCRs come from an elderly woman with acute or convalescent COVID-19. Each CDR3 is given with its conserved first and last residue. D genes are given only for firm matches. Rows give clone size only sometimes, using once, few, many, or a class for an expanded clone.

d_call cdr3_length j_call clone_size v_call cdr3_aa cdr3_nt
TRBD2 16 TRBJ2-1 NA TRBV5-1 CASSLATSGRAEEQFF TGCGCCAGCAGCTTGGCGACTAGCGGGAGGGCTGAGGAGCAGTTCTTC
TRBD1 15 TRBJ1-5 NA TRBV19 CASRIQGPGNQPQHF TGTGCCAGCCGGATACAGGGGCCGGGGAATCAGCCCCAGCATTTT
NA 15 TRBJ1-6 NA TRBV5-4 CASSLAGIDNSPLHF TGTGCCAGCAGCTTGGCGGGGATCGATAATTCACCCCTCCACTTT
NA 15 TRBJ1-4 once TRBV19 CASSSRGATNEKLFF TGTGCCAGTAGTAGCCGAGGCGCTACTAATGAAAAACTGTTTTTT
TRBD1 16 TRBJ2-3 few TRBV6-5 CASSYPRDRGEDTQYF TGTGCCAGCAGTTACCCCCGGGACAGGGGGGAAGATACGCAGTATTTT
NA 17 TRBJ1-6 few TRBV23-1 CASSQFGEIAYNSPLHF TGCGCCAGCAGTCAATTCGGGGAGATTGCATATAATTCACCCCTCCACTTT
TRBD1 13 TRBJ1-2 NA TRBV10-3 CAIRLGQNYGYTF TGTGCCATCAGGCTGGGACAGAACTATGGCTACACCTTC
NA 15 TRBJ2-1 NA TRBV7-2 CASSLGGGAHNEQFF TGTGCCAGCAGCTTAGGTGGGGGGGCACACAATGAGCAGTTCTTC
NA 14 TRBJ1-2 NA TRBV6-2/TRBV6-3 CASSFMRANYGYTF TGTGCCAGCAGTTTTATGAGGGCTAACTATGGCTACACCTTC
NA 14 TRBJ1-2 NA TRBV6-1 CASSEAAGVGGYTF TGTGCCAGCAGTGAAGCGGCAGGGGTGGGTGGCTACACCTTC
TRBD1 13 TRBJ2-1 few TRBV29-1 CSVEETGGGEQFF TGCAGCGTTGAGGAGACAGGGGGCGGTGAGCAGTTCTTC
TRBD2 14 TRBJ2-5 once TRBV28 CASREAGRAETQYF TGTGCCAGCAGGGAAGCGGGGAGGGCGGAGACCCAGTACTTC
TRBD1 12 TRBJ1-4 NA TRBV6-5 CASGTGGEKLFF TGTGCCAGTGGGACAGGGGGTGAAAAACTGTTTTTT
NA 12 TRBJ1-2 NA TRBV19 CASIKQGYGYTF TGTGCCAGTATCAAACAGGGCTATGGCTACACCTTC
TRBD1 14 TRBJ1-1 few TRBV18 CASSRDRENTEAFF TGTGCCAGCTCGCGCGACAGGGAGAACACTGAAGCTTTCTTT
NA 15 TRBJ2-5 NA TRBV24-1 CATSDRGPLQETQYF TGTGCCACCAGTGACCGGGGTCCCCTTCAAGAGACCCAGTACTTC
TRBD2 17 TRBJ2-3 few TRBV4-2 CASSQQTSGGPTDTQYF TGTGCCAGCAGCCAGCAGACTAGCGGAGGGCCCACAGATACGCAGTATTTT
NA 14 TRBJ2-2 NA TRBV7-8 CASRWGANTGELFF TGTGCCAGCAGATGGGGCGCCAACACCGGGGAGCTGTTTTTT
TRBD1 14 TRBJ1-5 NA TRBV7-9 CASSLSGQGEPQHF TGTGCCAGCAGCCTGAGTGGACAGGGGGAGCCCCAGCATTTT
TRBD2 14 TRBJ2-1 NA TRBV29-1 CSVEGTSGSNEQFF TGCAGCGTTGAAGGGACTAGCGGGAGCAATGAGCAGTTCTTC
NA 17 TRBJ1-1 NA TRBV4-3 CASSQAAGEDDQAEAFF TGCGCCAGCAGCCAAGCAGCGGGGGAGGATGACCAGGCTGAAGCTTTCTTT
NA 13 TRBJ1-5 NA TRBV15 CATSSSGVQPQHF TGTGCCACCAGCAGTTCAGGGGTGCAGCCCCAGCATTTT
TRBD2 14 TRBJ2-1 once TRBV5-3 CARSSTAGVNEQFF TGTGCCAGAAGCTCTACGGCGGGAGTGAATGAGCAGTTCTTC
NA 13 TRBJ2-7 NA TRBV4-3 CASSQDLLAQQYF TGCGCCAGCAGCCAAGACCTACTAGCCCAGCAGTACTTC
NA 15 TRBJ1-6 once TRBV3-1/TRBV3-2 CASSPRIGGNSPLHF TGTGCCAGCAGCCCGAGGATCGGAGGGAATTCACCCCTCCACTTT
TRBD1 18 TRBJ1-1 NA TRBV19 CASSIGKGTGRLNTEAFF TGTGCCAGTAGTATAGGGAAAGGGACAGGGAGATTGAACACTGAAGCTTTCTTT
NA 14 TRBJ1-1 NA TRBV10-2 CASRVDRMNTEAFF TGCGCCAGCAGAGTGGACAGAATGAACACTGAAGCTTTCTTT
NA 13 TRBJ1-2 NA TRBV30 CAWSGGDPYGYTF TGTGCCTGGAGCGGGGGGGATCCCTATGGCTACACCTTC
TRBD2 18 TRBJ2-3 NA TRBV30 CAFSPDSGSIVGTDTQYF TGTGCCTTCTCCCCAGATAGCGGGAGCATCGTTGGGACAGATACGCAGTATTTT
NA 15 TRBJ2-5 NA TRBV6-1 CASSEKEGARETQYF TGTGCCAGCAGTGAAAAGGAGGGGGCAAGGGAGACCCAGTACTTC
TRBD1 14 TRBJ1-2 NA TRBV10-3 CAISDRQGASGYTF TGTGCCATCAGTGATCGACAGGGGGCGTCGGGCTACACCTTC
TRBD1 15 TRBJ1-2 NA TRBV29-1 CSVEDKGQFLYGYTF TGCAGCGTTGAAGACAAGGGACAGTTCCTCTATGGCTACACCTTC
NA 16 TRBJ2-1 NA TRBV24-1 CATSDLSPGTYNEQFF TGTGCCACCAGTGATTTAAGCCCAGGGACTTACAATGAGCAGTTCTTC
NA 15 TRBJ2-2 NA TRBV19 CASTAGLPQPGELFF TGTGCCAGTACGGCGGGGCTACCACAACCCGGGGAGCTGTTTTTT
NA 16 TRBJ1-5 once TRBV18 CASSLAQAQGNQPQHF TGTGCCAGCTCACTCGCCCAGGCCCAAGGCAATCAGCCCCAGCATTTT
NA 15 TRBJ1-5 NA TRBV7-2 CASSSRAGVGQPQHF TGTGCCAGCAGCAGCCGGGCGGGGGTAGGTCAGCCCCAGCATTTT
NA 13 TRBJ2-7 NA TRBV18 CASSLGTSYEQYF TGTGCCAGCTCACTAGGGACTTCCTACGAGCAGTACTTC
NA 13 TRBJ2-7 NA TRBV7-2 CASSYPGSYEQYF TGTGCCAGCAGCTACCCAGGGTCCTACGAGCAGTACTTC
NA 14 TRBJ2-7 NA TRBV6-6 CASSSLGVRVEQYF TGTGCCAGCAGTTCCCTCGGGGTTCGGGTCGAGCAGTACTTC
NA 11 TRBJ2-5 NA TRBV27 CASSVGTAQYF TGTGCCAGCAGTGTCGGGACTGCCCAGTACTTC
TRBD2 14 TRBJ2-5 NA TRBV19 CASSTRGIQETQYF TGTGCCAGTAGTACGCGGGGGATCCAAGAGACCCAGTACTTC
NA 12 TRBJ1-2 NA TRBV30 CAWSVRFYSYTF TGTGCCTGGAGTGTACGGTTCTATAGCTACACCTTC
NA 13 TRBJ1-2 NA TRBV7-9 CASSLTPHELDTF TGTGCCAGCAGCTTAACCCCTCACGAGCTCGACACCTTC
TRBD2 15 TRBJ2-1 NA TRBV29-1 CSVGLSGVPYNEQFF TGCAGCGTGGGCCTTAGCGGGGTACCCTACAATGAGCAGTTCTTC
NA 12 TRBJ2-5 NA TRBV29-1 CSGGATMETQYF TGCAGCGGGGGTGCCACTATGGAGACCCAGTACTTC
NA 15 TRBJ1-6 NA TRBV5-8 CASTQTKGTRSPLHF TGTGCCAGCACCCAGACCAAGGGGACTCGTTCACCCCTCCACTTT
NA 14 TRBJ2-3 NA TRBV19 CASREGAYTDTQYF TGTGCCAGTAGGGAGGGGGCTTACACAGATACGCAGTATTTT
NA 14 TRBJ2-2 NA TRBV27 CASSYSSVTGELFF TGTGCCAGCAGCTACTCTAGCGTCACCGGGGAGCTGTTTTTT
NA 13 TRBJ2-7 NA TRBV5-5 CASSMGPGYEQYF TGTGCCAGCAGCATGGGACCGGGCTACGAGCAGTACTTC
NA 13 TRBJ2-7 NA TRBV18 CASSPGSPYEQYF TGTGCCAGCTCACCGGGGAGCCCCTACGAGCAGTACTTC
NA 16 TRBJ2-7 NA TRBV28 CASSLVSPSSSYEQYF TGTGCCAGCAGTTTAGTTTCCCCCTCCAGCTCCTACGAGCAGTACTTC
NA 16 TRBJ1-5 NA TRBV6-2/TRBV6-3 CASSAPVTGHNQPQHF TGTGCCAGCAGTGCCCCCGTGACAGGCCACAATCAGCCCCAGCATTTT
TRBD1 14 TRBJ2-1 NA TRBV18 CASSPITGVNEQFF TGTGCCAGCTCACCAATCACAGGGGTCAATGAGCAGTTCTTC
NA 13 TRBJ2-3 few TRBV5-1 CASSDAGGDTQYF TGCGCCAGCAGTGACGCCGGGGGAGATACGCAGTATTTT
NA 14 TRBJ1-4 NA TRBV25-1 CASNGGGVWEKLFF TGTGCCAGCAACGGGGGTGGGGTTTGGGAAAAACTGTTTTTT